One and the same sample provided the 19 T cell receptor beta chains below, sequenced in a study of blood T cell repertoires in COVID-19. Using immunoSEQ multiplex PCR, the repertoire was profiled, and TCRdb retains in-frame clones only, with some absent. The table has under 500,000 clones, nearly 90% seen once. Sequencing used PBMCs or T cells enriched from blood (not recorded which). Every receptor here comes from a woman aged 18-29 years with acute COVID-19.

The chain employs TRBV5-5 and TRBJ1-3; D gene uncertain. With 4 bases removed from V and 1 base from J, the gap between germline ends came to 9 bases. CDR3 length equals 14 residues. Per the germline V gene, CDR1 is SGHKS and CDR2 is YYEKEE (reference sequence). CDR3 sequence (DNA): TGTGCCAGCAGCCGGACTATATCTGGAAACACCATATATTTT. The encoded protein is CASSRTISGNTIYF.

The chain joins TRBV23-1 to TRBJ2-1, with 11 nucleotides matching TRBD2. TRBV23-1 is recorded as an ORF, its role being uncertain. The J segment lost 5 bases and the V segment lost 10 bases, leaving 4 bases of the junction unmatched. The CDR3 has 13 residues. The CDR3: CATLAGADNEQFF. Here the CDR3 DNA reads TGCGCCACACTAGCGGGAGCAGACAATGAGCAGTTCTTC.

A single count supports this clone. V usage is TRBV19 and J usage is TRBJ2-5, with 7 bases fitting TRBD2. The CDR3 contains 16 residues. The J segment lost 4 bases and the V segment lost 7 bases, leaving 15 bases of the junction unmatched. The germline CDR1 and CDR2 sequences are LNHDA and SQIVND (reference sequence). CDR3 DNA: TGTGCCAGTACCGAAAGACTAGCTCCGACGGTAGAGACCCAGTACTTC. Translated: CASTERLAPTVETQYF.

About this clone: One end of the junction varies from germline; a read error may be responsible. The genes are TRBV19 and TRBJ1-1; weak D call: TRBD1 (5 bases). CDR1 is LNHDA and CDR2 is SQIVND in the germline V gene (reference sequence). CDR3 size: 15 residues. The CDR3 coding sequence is TGTGCCAGTAGCATAGGGGCATCGGAGAACACTGAAGCTTTCTTT. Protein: CASSIGASENTEAFF.

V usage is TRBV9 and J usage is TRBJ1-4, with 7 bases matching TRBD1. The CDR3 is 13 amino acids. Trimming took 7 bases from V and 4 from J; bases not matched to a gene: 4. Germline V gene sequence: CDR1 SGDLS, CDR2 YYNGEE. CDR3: CASGRQGNEKLFF. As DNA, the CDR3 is TGTGCCAGCGGGCGACAGGGTAATGAAAAACTGTTTTTT.

The CDR3 sequence is CASSVLSTGHSNYNEQFF. The CDR3 nucleotides read TGTGCCAGCAGCGTACTAAGCACAGGGCACTCTAACTACAATGAGCAGTTCTTC. The chain recombines TRBV9 with TRBJ2-1, with D maybe TRBD1 (6 bases). Trimming took 1 base from V and 3 from J, leaving 20 bases between them. The CDR3 extends over 18 amino acids. Per the germline V gene, CDR1 is SGDLS and CDR2 is YYNGEE.

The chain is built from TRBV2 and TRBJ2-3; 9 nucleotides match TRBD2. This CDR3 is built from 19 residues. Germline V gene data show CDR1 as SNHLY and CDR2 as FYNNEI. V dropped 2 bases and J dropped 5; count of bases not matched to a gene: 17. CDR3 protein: CASSEYLTGLASRGDTQYF. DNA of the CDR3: TGTGCCAGCAGTGAATATCTGACCGGACTAGCGTCAAGGGGAGATACGCAGTATTTT.

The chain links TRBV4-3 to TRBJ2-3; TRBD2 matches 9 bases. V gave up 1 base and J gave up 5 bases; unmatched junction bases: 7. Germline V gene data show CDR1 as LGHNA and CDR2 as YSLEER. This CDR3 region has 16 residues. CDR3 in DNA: TGCGCCAGCAGCCAAGGCGCGGGAGGGCCGGTAGATACGCAGTATTTT. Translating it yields CASSQGAGGPVDTQYF.

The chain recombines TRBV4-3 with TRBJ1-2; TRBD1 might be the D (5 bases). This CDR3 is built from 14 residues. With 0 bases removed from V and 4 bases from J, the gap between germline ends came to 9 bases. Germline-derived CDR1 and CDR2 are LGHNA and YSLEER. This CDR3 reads CASSQDSQGYGYTF. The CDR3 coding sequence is TGCGCCAGCAGCCAAGATAGCCAGGGCTATGGCTACACCTTC.

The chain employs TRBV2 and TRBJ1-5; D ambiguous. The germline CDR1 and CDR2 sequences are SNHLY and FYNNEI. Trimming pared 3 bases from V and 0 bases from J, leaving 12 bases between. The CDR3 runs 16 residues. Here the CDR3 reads CASSDVFGYSNQPQHF. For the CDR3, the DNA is TGTGCCAGCAGTGATGTTTTCGGTTATAGCAATCAGCCCCAGCATTTT.

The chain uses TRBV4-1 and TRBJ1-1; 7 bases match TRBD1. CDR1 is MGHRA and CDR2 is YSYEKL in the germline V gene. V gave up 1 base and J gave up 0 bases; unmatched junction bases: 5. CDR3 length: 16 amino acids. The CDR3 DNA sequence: TGCGCCAGCAGCCAAGTAGGGGGCGTTCTGAACACTGAAGCTTTCTTT. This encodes CASSQVGGVLNTEAFF.

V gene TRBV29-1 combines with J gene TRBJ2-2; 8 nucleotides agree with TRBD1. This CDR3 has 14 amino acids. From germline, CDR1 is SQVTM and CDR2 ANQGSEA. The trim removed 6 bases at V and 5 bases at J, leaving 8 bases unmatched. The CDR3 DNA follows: TGCAGCGTAGCTGACAGGGGTGAAACCGGGGAGCTGTTTTTT. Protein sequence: CSVADRGETGELFF.

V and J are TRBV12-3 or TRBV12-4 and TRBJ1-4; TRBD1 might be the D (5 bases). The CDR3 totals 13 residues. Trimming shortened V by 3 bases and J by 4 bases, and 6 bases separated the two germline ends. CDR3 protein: CASSFQGNEKLFF. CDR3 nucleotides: TGTGCCAGCAGTTTCCAGGGTAATGAAAAACTGTTTTTT.

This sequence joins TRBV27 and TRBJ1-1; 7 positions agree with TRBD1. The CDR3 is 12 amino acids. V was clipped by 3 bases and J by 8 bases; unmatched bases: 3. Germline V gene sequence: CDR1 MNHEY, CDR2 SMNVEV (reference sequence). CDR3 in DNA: TGTGCCAGCAGTTTCGAGGGGGCGGAAGCTTTCTTT. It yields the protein CASSFEGAEAFF.

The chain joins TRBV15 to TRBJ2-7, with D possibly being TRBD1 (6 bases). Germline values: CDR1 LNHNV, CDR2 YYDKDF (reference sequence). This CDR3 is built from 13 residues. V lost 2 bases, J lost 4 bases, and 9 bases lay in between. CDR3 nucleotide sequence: TGTGCCACCAGCAGACAACAGGGTTACGAGCAGTACTTC. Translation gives CATSRQQGYEQYF.

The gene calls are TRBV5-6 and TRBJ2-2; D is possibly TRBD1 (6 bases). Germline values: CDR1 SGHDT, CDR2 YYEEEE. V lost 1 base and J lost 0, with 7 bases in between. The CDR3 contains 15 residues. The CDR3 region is CASSLQGSNTGELFF. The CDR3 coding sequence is TGTGCCAGCAGCTTGCAGGGGTCGAACACCGGGGAGCTGTTTTTT. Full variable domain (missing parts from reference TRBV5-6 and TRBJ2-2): DAGVTQSPTHLIKTRGQQVTLRCSPKSGHDTVSWYQQALGQGPQFIFQYYEEEERQRGNFPDRFSGHQFPNYSSELNVNALLLGDSALYLCASSLQGSNTGELFFGEGSRLTVL.

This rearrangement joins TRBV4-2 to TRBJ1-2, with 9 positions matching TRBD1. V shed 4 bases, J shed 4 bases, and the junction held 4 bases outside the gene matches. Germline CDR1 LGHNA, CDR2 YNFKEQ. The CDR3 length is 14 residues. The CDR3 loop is CASSPPTGGYGYTF. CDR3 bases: TGTGCCAGCAGCCCTCCGACAGGGGGCTATGGCTACACCTTC.

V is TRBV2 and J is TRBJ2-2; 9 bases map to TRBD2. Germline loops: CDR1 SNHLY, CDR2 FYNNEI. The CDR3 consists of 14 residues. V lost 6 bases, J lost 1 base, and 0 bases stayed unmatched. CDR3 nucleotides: TGTGCCAGCAGGACTAGCGGGAACACCGGGGAGCTGTTTTTT. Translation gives CASRTSGNTGELFF.

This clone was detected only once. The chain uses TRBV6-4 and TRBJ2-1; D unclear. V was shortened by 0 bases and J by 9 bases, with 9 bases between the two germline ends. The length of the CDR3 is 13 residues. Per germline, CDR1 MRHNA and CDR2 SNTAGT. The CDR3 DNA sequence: TGTGCCAGCAGTGACTCGTTTGGCGGTGAGCAGTTCTTC. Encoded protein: CASSDSFGGEQFF.